The 5 T cell receptor beta chains below were found in one sample sequenced in a study of Graves' ophthalmopathy and Graves' hyperthyroidism. Investigators amplified TCR beta CDR3 regions from RNA transcripts. The first round was an RT-PCR with HTBI primers, and the second round was a multiplex PCR. MiXCR, run by TCRdb on the multiplex PCR reads, gives a single entry per CDR3 protein. Altogether about 740,000 distinct CDR3 sequences are present, 40% being singletons, with the ten largest covering 44%. Sequenced input: peripheral blood. The receptors were gathered from an adult man with Graves' ophthalmopathy.

This clonotype has a count of ten or more. This sequence joins TRBV4-2 and TRBJ2-6, with D unclear. CDR1 is LGHNA and CDR2 is YNFKEQ in the germline V gene. The V gene lost 0 bases and the J gene lost 0 bases, with 6 bases spanning the gap. The CDR3 contains 16 residues. CDR3 sequence (DNA): TGTGCCAGCAGCCAAGATCGGAGCTCTGGGGCCAACGTCCTGACTTTC. Translated: CASSQDRSSGANVLTF.

The V and J genes are TRBV20-1 and TRBJ2-7, with 8 positions matching TRBD1. CDR3 length: 16 amino acids. After removal of 1 base from V and 3 bases from J, the junction contained 11 bases not matched to a gene. CDR1 is DFQATT and CDR2 is SNEGSKA in the germline V gene (reference sequence). Here the CDR3 DNA reads TGCAGTGCTAGAGTCGTTCCGGGACAGGCCAACTACGAGCAGTACTTC. Residues: CSARVVPGQANYEQYF.

The chain couples TRBV7-9 to TRBJ1-2; 7 positions match TRBD1. With V trimmed by 8 bases and J by 4 bases, 7 bases remained unmatched. This CDR3 spans 13 amino acids. Germline CDR1 reads SEHNR; CDR2 reads FQNEAQ (reference sequence). CDR3 in DNA: TGTGCCAGCTCCGATGGGACAGCCTATGGCTACACCTTC. It codes for CASSDGTAYGYTF.

The sample holds many counts of this clonotype. This chain joins TRBV19 and TRBJ1-2; 8 bases line up with TRBD1. V shed 5 bases, J shed 8 bases, and the junction held 4 bases outside the gene matches. CDR1 is LNHDA, CDR2 SQIVND, per germline (reference sequence). The CDR3 extends over 12 amino acids. CDR3 coding DNA: TGTGCCAGTAGTCCCCGGGACAGGGGCTACACCTTC. Translation: CASSPRDRGYTF.

Comment on this clonotype: A read error may account for a junction end that differs from germline. V is TRBV10-3 and J is TRBJ1-1; D gene uncertain. Per germline, CDR1 ENHRY and CDR2 SYGVKD. The CDR3 is 13 amino acids. Here the CDR3 reads CATSQTQNTEAFF. The CDR3 DNA is TGTGCCACCAGTCAGACACAGAACACTGAGGCTTTCTTT.